This T cell receptor (beta chain) came from a study of blood T cell repertoires in COVID-19. The wider study: COVID-19 samples, acute and convalescent, were from the United States, Italy and Spain. In each case, the material was cDNA or gDNA derived from T cells, B-cell-depleted T cells, or PBMCs.

Per the original methods: The authors estimated nucleated cell counts from reference gene primer amplification. Clones were read by immunoSEQ multiplex PCR, and TCRdb kept only the in-frame ones, dropping some. The D gene and trimming were derived from the DNA, and the V and J assignments and clone size from that table. The sample carries more than 100,000 clones, approximately 87% recorded once. The sample holds a few counts of this clone. This TCR came from a woman between 65 and 79 years old with acute or convalescent COVID-19. Sequenced sample: peripheral blood.

The CDR3 region has the DNA TGTGCCAGCAGCAAAAGGGCGGGGACAGGGGGATTCCATGGCTACACCTTC. It codes for CASSKRAGTGGFHGYTF. The V gene is TRBV21-1, the J gene TRBJ1-2; TRBD1, the table's D call, was not compared with the DNA. TRBV21-1 is shown as a pseudogene. This CDR3 spans 17 amino acids.